The 9 T cell receptor beta chains below come from one sample, sequenced in a study of CD8 T cells in Susac syndrome. An input of roughly 0.5 to 1 ug of RNA was subjected to reverse transcription using random hexamers. Each CDR3 protein gets one entry after TCRdb re-called the immunoSEQ multiplex PCR reads with MiXCR. This sample has tens of thousands of distinct CDR3 sequences, with around 93% found just once. The sample was CD8+ T cells from PBMCs. The receptors shown here come from a human donor with Susac syndrome.

This clonotype was observed once. The chain joins TRBV12-3 or TRBV12-4 to TRBJ2-5, with TRBD1 as a possible D gene (6 bases). The CDR3 spans 13 residues. V dropped 3 bases and J dropped 3 bases, with 8 bases sitting between them. In nucleotides, the CDR3 is TGTGCCAGCAGTTTTACAGGGAAAGAGACCCAGTACTTC. Translation: CASSFTGKETQYF.

CDR3 nucleotides: TGTGCCAGCAGCAAGGTAGTGTACGAGCAGTACTTC. Amino acids: CASSKVVYEQYF. The chain links TRBV21-1 to TRBJ2-7. TRBV21-1 represents a pseudogene. The CDR3 spans 12 residues.

This chain links TRBV20-1 with TRBJ2-7, with no clear D. The length of the CDR3 is 12 residues. The germline V gene has CDR1 DFQATT and CDR2 SNEGSKA (reference sequence). In DNA, the CDR3 is TGCAGCCTGAGTGCAGAGTCCTACGAGCAGTACTTC. Translating it yields CSLSAESYEQYF.

The chain recombines TRBV9 with TRBJ2-7; 9 bases are a match to TRBD1. The CDR3 has 15 residues. Trimming at V came to 4 bases and at J to 1 base, leaving 6 bases not matched to a gene. CDR1 and CDR2 from the germline V gene are SGDLS and YYNGEE. The CDR3 DNA sequence: TGTGCCAGCAGCCCAGGGACAGGGAATTCCTACGAGCAGTACTTC. Its protein is CASSPGTGNSYEQYF. The full variable domain, completed using reference TRBV9 and TRBJ2-7, is DSGVTQTPKHLITATGQRVTLRCSPRSGDLSVYWYQQSLDQGLQFLIQYYNGEERAKGNILERFSAQQFPDLHSELNLSSLELGDSALYFCASSPGTGNSYEQYFGPGTRLTVT.

J is TRBJ2-5 and V is TRBV24-1; 8 nucleotides agree with TRBD2. The CDR3 is made up of 14 amino acids. The trim removed 0 bases at V and 9 bases at J, leaving 5 bases unmatched. Looked up from germline, CDR1 is KGHDR and CDR2 is SFDVKD. The CDR3 DNA reads TGTGCCACCAGTGATTTGCTAGCGGGTTCGCCCCAGTACTTC. It specifies CATSDLLAGSPQYF.

The chain couples TRBV5-6 to TRBJ2-7; D not resolved. Trimming stripped 3 bases from V and 1 base from J, with 8 bases between. The V gene's germline CDR1 is SGHDT and CDR2 YYEEEE. CDR3 length: 13 residues. CDR3 sequence (DNA): TGTGCCAGCAGCTCTACAGATTCCTACGAGCAGTACTTC. Translating it yields CASSSTDSYEQYF.

The CDR3 sequence is CASSPLRTGGQETQYF. In nucleotides, the CDR3 is TGTGCCAGCAGTCCTCTACGGACAGGGGGCCAAGAGACCCAGTACTTC. The chain uses TRBV27 and TRBJ2-5; 10 bases agree with TRBD1. The V and J ends lost 5 bases and 1 base, in that order; junction bases with no gene match: 7. Germline CDR1 and CDR2: MNHEY and SMNVEV (reference sequence). This CDR3 spans 16 amino acids.

The chain recombines TRBV28 with TRBJ2-2; the D gene is possibly TRBD1 (6 bases). Germline V gene lookup returns CDR1 MDHEN and CDR2 SYDVKM. This CDR3 is built from 15 residues. Trimming shortened V by 1 base and J by 4 bases, and 10 bases separated the two germline ends. The CDR3 protein is CASSLSGRGTGELFF. CDR3 sequence (DNA): TGTGCCAGCAGTTTATCTGGCAGGGGCACCGGGGAGCTGTTTTTT.

The chain couples TRBV7-3 to TRBJ2-3; no firm D call. Germline CDR1 and CDR2: SGHTA and FQGTGA. Trimming took off 5 bases at V and 7 bases at J, with 4 bases between the two ends. CDR3 size: 10 residues. Here the CDR3 DNA reads TGTGCCAGCAGCCTGTATACGCAGTATTTT. Translating gives CASSLYTQYF.